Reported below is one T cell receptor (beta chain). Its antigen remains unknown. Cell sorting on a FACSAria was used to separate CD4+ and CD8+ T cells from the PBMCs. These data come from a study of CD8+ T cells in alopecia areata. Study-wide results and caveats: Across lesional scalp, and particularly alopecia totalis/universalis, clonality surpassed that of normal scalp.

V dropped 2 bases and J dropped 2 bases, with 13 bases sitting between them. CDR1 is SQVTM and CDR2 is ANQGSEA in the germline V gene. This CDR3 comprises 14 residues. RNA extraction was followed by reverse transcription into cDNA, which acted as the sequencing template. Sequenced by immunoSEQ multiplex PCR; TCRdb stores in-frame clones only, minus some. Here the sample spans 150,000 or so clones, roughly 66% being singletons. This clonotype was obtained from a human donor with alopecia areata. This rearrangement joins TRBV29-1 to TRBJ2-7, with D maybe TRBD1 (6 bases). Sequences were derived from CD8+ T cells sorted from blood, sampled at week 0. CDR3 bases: TGCAGCGTTGAATATGGGGCAGGGGCCTACGAGCAGTACTTC. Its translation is CSVEYGAGAYEQYF.